The 12 T cell receptor beta chains listed next were all sequenced from one sample in a study of regulatory T cells in long-lasting Graves disease. Time point given: persistent/refractory GD, antithyroid drugs over 5 years with positive TRAb. Following extraction of RNA from PBMCs, that RNA was used to make the TCR library. Arm-PCR of CDR3 regions and iRepertoire HTBI primers were used to build TCR beta libraries. TCRdb redid the calling of the multiplex PCR reads with MiXCR, one entry per CDR3 protein. The table lists roughly 400,000 distinct CDR3 sequences, around 20% of them singletons, with 20% in the top ten. This specimen was peripheral blood mononuclear cells (PBMCs), taken when the disease was refractory, from a patient treated with antithyroid drugs. The receptors derive from a female donor with Graves disease.

The chain has TRBV28 and TRBJ1-5; D unclear. The V gene lost 3 bases and the J gene lost 6 bases, with 9 bases spanning the gap. Germline CDR1 reads MDHEN; CDR2 reads SYDVKM. The CDR3 sequence is 13 residues long. CDR3 sequence reads: CASSLIGGQPQHF. The CDR3 DNA reads as TGTGCCAGCAGTTTGATTGGTGGTCAGCCCCAGCATTTT.

This clonotype was seen many times. The rearrangement uses TRBV6-5 and TRBJ1-2; D gene uncertain. Trimming pared 0 bases from V and 4 bases from J, leaving 12 bases between. This CDR3 has 15 residues. Germline assignment: CDR1 MNHEY and CDR2 SVGAGI. The CDR3 sequence is CASSYSRASPYGYTF. CDR3 nucleotide sequence: TGTGCCAGCAGTTACTCTCGGGCGTCCCCCTATGGCTACACCTTC.

This clonotype was picked up many times. J is TRBJ2-5 and V is TRBV20-1; maybe TRBD1 (5 bases). V was pared by 0 bases and J by 0 bases, with 8 bases between. The CDR3 covers 14 residues. Looked up from germline, CDR1 is DFQATT and CDR2 is SNEGSKA (reference sequence). The CDR3 DNA is TGCAGTGCTAGAGATATCAGGGACCAAGAGACCCAGTACTTC. Protein product: CSARDIRDQETQYF.

In this sample, this clonotype turned up many times. This chain links TRBV7-9 with TRBJ1-1, with a possible D match to TRBD1 (6 bases). CDR1 is SEHNR, CDR2 FQNEAQ, per germline (reference sequence). The V and J ends lost 4 bases and 5 bases respectively, with 23 bases between them. There are 17 residues in the CDR3. In nucleotides, the CDR3 is TGTGCCAGCAGCTCCAAAGGGGTCGACAGGAGCTCGACTGAAGCTTTCTTT. Its protein product is CASSSKGVDRSSTEAFF.

This clonotype was counted at least ten times. CDR3 sequence reads: CASIGTSGVTGELFF. CDR3 in DNA: TGTGCCAGCATTGGGACTAGCGGGGTCACCGGGGAGCTGTTTTTT. This rearrangement joins TRBV12-3 or TRBV12-4 to TRBJ2-2; 13 bases align to TRBD2. Unmatched junction bases numbered 3, after V lost 7 bases and J lost 4 bases. There are 15 residues in the CDR3.

V gene TRBV20-1 combines with J gene TRBJ1-2; D is perhaps TRBD1 (5 bases). This CDR3 has 14 amino acids. In germline, CDR1 is DFQATT, CDR2 SNEGSKA (reference sequence). Trimming removed 5 bases at V and 4 bases at J, with 17 bases between. CDR3 sequence reads: CSADRDFASYGYTF. The CDR3 DNA reads as TGCAGTGCTGATAGGGACTTCGCTAGCTATGGCTACACCTTC.

The chain couples TRBV3-1 to TRBJ2-7, with unresolved D. Trimming shortened V by 2 bases and J by 2 bases, and 4 bases separated the two germline ends. This CDR3 region has 12 residues. Germline V gives CDR1 LGHDT, CDR2 YNNKEL (reference sequence). This CDR3 reads CASSQWTYEQYF. The CDR3 coding sequence is TGTGCCAGCAGCCAATGGACCTACGAGCAGTACTTC.

This clonotype showed up just a few times. The chain is built from TRBV9 and TRBJ1-2; D may be TRBD1 (5 bases). The CDR3 is 16 residues long. V lost 3 bases, J lost 1 base, and 16 bases lay in between. CDR1 SGDLS and CDR2 YYNGEE come from the germline V gene. CDR3: CASSAAEGLNNYGYTF. The CDR3 DNA follows: TGTGCCAGCAGCGCAGCGGAGGGACTGAATAACTATGGCTACACCTTC.

This clonotype has at least ten counts. The chain recombines TRBV10-3 with TRBJ1-1, with a tentative D call TRBD1 (5 bases). This CDR3 has 14 amino acids. Trimming pared 0 bases from V and 4 bases from J, leaving 9 bases between. Looked up from germline, CDR1 is ENHRY and CDR2 is SYGVKD. CDR3 loop: CAISESSGGTEAFF. Written as DNA, the CDR3 is TGTGCCATCAGTGAGTCGTCGGGGGGCACTGAAGCTTTCTTT.

In its sample, this clonotype was seen many times. The V and J genes are TRBV5-1 and TRBJ1-1; D is perhaps TRBD1 (5 bases). The CDR3 totals 17 residues. The germline V and J ends were trimmed by 4 bases and 3 bases, with 22 bases remaining between them. CDR1 and CDR2 from the germline V gene are SGHRS and YFSETQ. The CDR3 sequence is CASSLGRDGDPHTEAFF. As DNA, the CDR3 is TGCGCCAGCAGCCTGGGACGGGACGGGGACCCACACACTGAAGCTTTCTTT.

The genes are TRBV28 and TRBJ2-3; 14 nucleotides match TRBD2. The CDR3 sequence is 17 residues long. CDR1 and CDR2 from the germline V gene are MDHEN and SYDVKM. Trimming removed 4 bases from V and 3 bases from J; junction bases left unmatched: 6. DNA of the CDR3: TGTGCCAGCAGTTACCCGGGACTAGCGGGAGAAACAGATACGCAGTATTTT. This translates into CASSYPGLAGETDTQYF.

This clonotype has a handful of counts. The chain employs TRBV11-2 and TRBJ2-7, with D uncertain. V gave up 0 bases and J gave up 4 bases, with 16 bases separating them. The CDR3 extends over 16 amino acids. Germline CDR1 reads SGHAT; CDR2 reads FQNNGV. CDR3: CASSLDPRVRGYEQYF. Written as DNA, the CDR3 is TGTGCCAGCAGCTTAGATCCCCGCGTCCGCGGTTACGAGCAGTACTTC.